This is a list of T cell receptor beta chains from one sample in a study of T cell responses to AZD1222 COVID-19 vaccine. This table comes from immunoSEQ multiplex PCR, and its TCRdb copy is limited to in-frame clones, with some not included. The sample contains some 99,000 clones, approximately 84% of which appear only once. The sequenced sample was peripheral blood, obtained 28 days after the second AZD1222 dose. The receptors originated from an adult who received the AZD1222 COVID-19 vaccine. CDR3s include the opening cysteine and the closing phenylalanine or tryptophan. A D gene is named only where the DNA matches it firmly. Clone size is not always given. Where it is, it says once, few, many or a class for expanded clones.

V gene: TRBV11-2
D gene: NA
J gene: TRBJ2-2
clone size: NA
CDR3 DNA: TGTGCCAGCAGCAATCGGGACGGGAACACCGGGGAGCTGTTTTTT
CDR3 protein: CASSNRDGNTGELFF

V gene: TRBV6-1
D gene: NA
J gene: TRBJ2-2
clone size: once
CDR3 DNA: TGTGCCAGCAGTGAACCAGGGGCAAACACCGGGGAGCTGTTTTTT
CDR3 protein: CASSEPGANTGELFF

V gene: TRBV14
D gene: NA
J gene: TRBJ1-2
clone size: NA
CDR3 DNA: TGTGCCAGCAGCCAAGATAATTCGGGGGCCTATGGCTACACCTTC
CDR3 protein: CASSQDNSGAYGYTF

V gene: TRBV19
D gene: TRBD1
J gene: TRBJ1-2
clone size: NA
CDR3 DNA: TGTGCCAGTAGTTTTAGACAGGGGGCATTCACCTTC
CDR3 protein: CASSFRQGAFTF

V gene: TRBV2
D gene: TRBD1
J gene: TRBJ2-3
clone size: NA
CDR3 DNA: TGTGCCAGCGTCCGGGACAGGGACACAGATACGCAGTATTTT
CDR3 protein: CASVRDRDTDTQYF

V gene: TRBV3-1/TRBV3-2
D gene: TRBD2
J gene: TRBJ2-5
clone size: NA
CDR3 DNA: TGTGCCAGCAGCCAAGAGGCTAGCGGGAGGACCCTCGAGGGAGAGACCCAGTACTTC
CDR3 protein: CASSQEASGRTLEGETQYF

V gene: TRBV6-2/TRBV6-3
D gene: NA
J gene: TRBJ2-7
clone size: NA
CDR3 DNA: TGTGCCAGCAGCATGAATCCAAACGAGCAGTACTTC
CDR3 protein: CASSMNPNEQYF

V gene: TRBV9
D gene: NA
J gene: TRBJ1-4
clone size: NA
CDR3 DNA: TGTGCCAGCAGCGTAGCATGGCGGGGCGGGGAAAAACTGTTTTTT
CDR3 protein: CASSVAWRGGEKLFF

V gene: TRBV20-1
D gene: NA
J gene: TRBJ2-1
clone size: NA
CDR3 DNA: TGCAGTGCTAGTAGAGGGAACGATGAGCAGTTCTTC
CDR3 protein: CSASRGNDEQFF

V gene: TRBV3-1/TRBV3-2
D gene: NA
J gene: TRBJ2-3
clone size: NA
CDR3 DNA: TGTGCCAGCAGCCTAGGGGGGGAGTATACGCAGTATTTT
CDR3 protein: CASSLGGEYTQYF

V gene: TRBV4-3
D gene: NA
J gene: TRBJ1-2
clone size: NA
CDR3 DNA: TGCGCCAGCAGCCAAGAGCCAGGCCACGCGATATATGGCTACACCTTC
CDR3 protein: CASSQEPGHAIYGYTF

V gene: TRBV18
D gene: NA
J gene: TRBJ2-7
clone size: NA
CDR3 DNA: TGTGCCAGCTCACCAGACAGGACCTCCTACGAGCAGTACTTC
CDR3 protein: CASSPDRTSYEQYF

V gene: TRBV15
D gene: TRBD2
J gene: TRBJ2-3
clone size: NA
CDR3 DNA: TGTGCCACCAGCCCTACCCGACTAGCAGGAGATACGCAGTATTTT
CDR3 protein: CATSPTRLAGDTQYF

V gene: TRBV3-1/TRBV3-2
D gene: NA
J gene: TRBJ2-7
clone size: once
CDR3 DNA: TGTGCCAGCAGCCAAGGGACGGCTGAACAGTACGAGCAGTACTTC
CDR3 protein: CASSQGTAEQYEQYF

V gene: TRBV7-3
D gene: NA
J gene: TRBJ2-7
clone size: NA
CDR3 DNA: TGTGCCAGCAGCTTAACTGGGGGAGGCTACGAGCAGTACTTC
CDR3 protein: CASSLTGGGYEQYF

V gene: TRBV7-2
D gene: NA
J gene: TRBJ1-4
clone size: NA
CDR3 DNA: TGTGCCAGCAGCTTAGATGGACACCCTAATGAAAAACTGTTTTTT
CDR3 protein: CASSLDGHPNEKLFF

V gene: TRBV3-1/TRBV3-2
D gene: NA
J gene: TRBJ2-5
clone size: NA
CDR3 DNA: TGTGCCAGCAGCCAAGATAGACGAGGGACCCAGTACTTC
CDR3 protein: CASSQDRRGTQYF

V gene: TRBV27
D gene: NA
J gene: TRBJ2-5
clone size: few
CDR3 DNA: TGTGCCAGCAGTGATCTGGGACGGGGGTCAGAGACCCAGTACTTC
CDR3 protein: CASSDLGRGSETQYF

V gene: TRBV6-5
D gene: TRBD1
J gene: TRBJ1-1
clone size: NA
CDR3 DNA: TGTGCCAGCAGCAAAGACAGGGATGCGGGCACTGAAGCTTTCTTT
CDR3 protein: CASSKDRDAGTEAFF

V gene: TRBV10-3
D gene: NA
J gene: TRBJ1-5
clone size: once
CDR3 DNA: TGTGCCATCAGGGGGGACTTCTCTCGGCCCCAGCATTTT
CDR3 protein: CAIRGDFSRPQHF

V gene: TRBV2
D gene: NA
J gene: TRBJ1-2
clone size: NA
CDR3 DNA: TGTGCCAGCAGTGTAAAGGGACAAACTTATGGCTACACCTTC
CDR3 protein: CASSVKGQTYGYTF

V gene: TRBV14
D gene: NA
J gene: TRBJ2-1
clone size: few
CDR3 DNA: TGTGCCAGCAGCAAAGGATCGACTAGTGGTGTCTTC
CDR3 protein: CASSKGSTSGVF

V gene: TRBV7-9
D gene: NA
J gene: TRBJ2-7
clone size: few
CDR3 DNA: TGTGCCAGCAGCTGGGCTGAGATGCCCCACTACGAGCAGTACTTC
CDR3 protein: CASSWAEMPHYEQYF

V gene: TRBV5-1
D gene: TRBD2
J gene: TRBJ2-5
clone size: NA
CDR3 DNA: TGCGCCAGCGAATTAGCGGGGGGCCAAGAGACCCAGTACTTC
CDR3 protein: CASELAGGQETQYF

V gene: TRBV7-9
D gene: NA
J gene: TRBJ1-2
clone size: NA
CDR3 DNA: TGTGCCAGCAGCTTGACAGGCGCGAACTATGGCTACACCTTC
CDR3 protein: CASSLTGANYGYTF

V gene: TRBV19
D gene: NA
J gene: TRBJ1-6
clone size: once
CDR3 DNA: TGTGCCAGTAGTACCCGCGGACGGAGTAATTCACCCCTCCACTTT
CDR3 protein: CASSTRGRSNSPLHF

V gene: TRBV30
D gene: TRBD1
J gene: TRBJ2-5
clone size: once
CDR3 DNA: TGTGCCTGGAGTGGCGGACAGGGCGGAGAGACCCAGTACTTC
CDR3 protein: CAWSGGQGGETQYF

V gene: TRBV12-2
D gene: NA
J gene: TRBJ1-5
clone size: NA
CDR3 DNA: TGTGCAAGTCGCTCCATACCCGGGGGTGAAAATCAGCCCCAGCATTTT
CDR3 protein: CASRSIPGGENQPQHF

V gene: TRBV3-1/TRBV3-2
D gene: NA
J gene: TRBJ2-3
clone size: NA
CDR3 DNA: TGTGCCAGCAGCCAAGGGGGTTTCCTAGCGACTCACACAGATACGCAGTATTTT
CDR3 protein: CASSQGGFLATHTDTQYF

V gene: TRBV19
D gene: TRBD1
J gene: TRBJ2-7
clone size: NA
CDR3 DNA: TGTGCCAGTAGTTCCGGGACAGGGGCCCTAGGTGGGTTTTACGAGCAGTACTTC
CDR3 protein: CASSSGTGALGGFYEQYF

V gene: TRBV5-6
D gene: NA
J gene: TRBJ1-2
clone size: NA
CDR3 DNA: TGTGCCAGCAGCCAGTTAGTTGGCTACACCTTC
CDR3 protein: CASSQLVGYTF

V gene: TRBV6-1
D gene: TRBD1
J gene: TRBJ1-2
clone size: NA
CDR3 DNA: TGTGCCAGCAGTGAAGCCGGGACAGCGGCTCGTGGCTACACCTTC
CDR3 protein: CASSEAGTAARGYTF

V gene: TRBV6-5
D gene: TRBD1
J gene: TRBJ1-2
clone size: NA
CDR3 DNA: TGTGCCAGCAGAGCGACAGGGGACTATGGCTACACCTTC
CDR3 protein: CASRATGDYGYTF

V gene: TRBV6-6
D gene: NA
J gene: TRBJ1-1
clone size: NA
CDR3 DNA: TGTGCCAGCAGTTACAGCGAGAACACTGAAGCTTTCTTT
CDR3 protein: CASSYSENTEAFF

V gene: TRBV5-1
D gene: TRBD2
J gene: TRBJ2-5
clone size: NA
CDR3 DNA: TGCGCCAGCAGCTTGACCCCGACTAGCAGAGAGACCCAGTACTTC
CDR3 protein: CASSLTPTSRETQYF

V gene: TRBV7-3
D gene: NA
J gene: TRBJ1-2
clone size: once
CDR3 DNA: TGTGCCAGCAGCCCTGTGCACTGGACGGCTAACTATGGCTACACCTTC
CDR3 protein: CASSPVHWTANYGYTF

V gene: TRBV5-1
D gene: NA
J gene: TRBJ2-2
clone size: once
CDR3 DNA: TGCGCCAGCAGCCTCGGACACTCCGCGGAATTTTTCACCGGGGAGCTGTTTTTT
CDR3 protein: CASSLGHSAEFFTGELFF

V gene: TRBV6-2/TRBV6-3
D gene: TRBD1
J gene: TRBJ1-6
clone size: NA
CDR3 DNA: TGTGCCAGCAGCCCAGCCGGGACAGGGAGGACTTCACCCCTCCACTTT
CDR3 protein: CASSPAGTGRTSPLHF

V gene: TRBV6-5
D gene: NA
J gene: TRBJ2-1
clone size: NA
CDR3 DNA: TGTGCCAGCAGTCCCACACTAGACCTTGAGCAGTTCTTC
CDR3 protein: CASSPTLDLEQFF

V gene: TRBV5-1
D gene: NA
J gene: TRBJ2-5
clone size: NA
CDR3 DNA: TGCGCCAGCAGCCAAACAACGGCACATGTAGGAGAGACCCAGTACTTC
CDR3 protein: CASSQTTAHVGETQYF

V gene: TRBV7-2
D gene: NA
J gene: TRBJ1-1
clone size: NA
CDR3 DNA: TGTGCCAGCAGATCCCTAACCGCCCTAGGCACTGAAGCTTTCTTT
CDR3 protein: CASRSLTALGTEAFF

V gene: TRBV5-5
D gene: NA
J gene: TRBJ2-7
clone size: NA
CDR3 DNA: TGTGCCAGCAGCTTCACAGAAACCTACGAGCAGTACTTC
CDR3 protein: CASSFTETYEQYF

V gene: TRBV6-1
D gene: NA
J gene: TRBJ1-2
clone size: NA
CDR3 DNA: TGTGCCAGCAGTGAACAGGGCGCCTATGGCTACACCTTC
CDR3 protein: CASSEQGAYGYTF

V gene: TRBV7-2
D gene: NA
J gene: TRBJ2-1
clone size: NA
CDR3 DNA: TGTGCCAGCAGTCCCCCTCCCCACAATGAGCAGTTCTTC
CDR3 protein: CASSPPPHNEQFF

V gene: TRBV5-4
D gene: TRBD2
J gene: TRBJ2-3
clone size: NA
CDR3 DNA: TGTGCCAGCAAACGGGGGGGATTAGCGGGAGTTGGCACAGATACGCAGTATTTT
CDR3 protein: CASKRGGLAGVGTDTQYF

V gene: TRBV5-1
D gene: NA
J gene: TRBJ2-3
clone size: NA
CDR3 DNA: TGCGCCAGCAGCCCTAGAGGAGACGGAGATACGCAGTATTTT
CDR3 protein: CASSPRGDGDTQYF

V gene: TRBV7-2
D gene: NA
J gene: TRBJ2-1
clone size: NA
CDR3 DNA: TGTGCCAGCAGCTTAGAGTTAGGTCGATATGAGCAGTTCTTC
CDR3 protein: CASSLELGRYEQFF

V gene: TRBV10-3
D gene: NA
J gene: TRBJ1-1
clone size: NA
CDR3 DNA: TGTGCCATCAGCTTTGACAAGAACACTGAAGCTTTCTTT
CDR3 protein: CAISFDKNTEAFF

V gene: TRBV5-4
D gene: TRBD2
J gene: TRBJ2-7
clone size: NA
CDR3 DNA: TGTGCCAGCAACCGGGGGGGAAGTTCTACGAGCATGGAGCAGTACTTC
CDR3 protein: CASNRGGSSTSMEQYF

V gene: TRBV5-6
D gene: TRBD1
J gene: TRBJ1-2
clone size: NA
CDR3 DNA: TGTGCCAGCAGCTTGGAGGGGGTTAGGGGGCTATACTATGGCTACACCTTC
CDR3 protein: CASSLEGVRGLYYGYTF

V gene: TRBV18
D gene: NA
J gene: TRBJ2-7
clone size: NA
CDR3 DNA: TGTGCCAGCTCACCCGTCGAGGGAGAGCAGTACTTC
CDR3 protein: CASSPVEGEQYF

V gene: TRBV5-1
D gene: NA
J gene: TRBJ2-7
clone size: NA
CDR3 DNA: TGCGCCAGCAGACTAGGCCCGGCCTCATCCTACGAGCAGTACTTC
CDR3 protein: CASRLGPASSYEQYF

V gene: TRBV7-2
D gene: NA
J gene: TRBJ2-5
clone size: NA
CDR3 DNA: TGTGCCAGCAGCGGTAAGGGGCATTCCAAGACCCAGTACTTC
CDR3 protein: CASSGKGHSKTQYF

V gene: TRBV3-1/TRBV3-2
D gene: NA
J gene: TRBJ2-7
clone size: NA
CDR3 DNA: TGTGCCAGCAGCCAAGGTCAAGGCACCGCTTTGTACTTC
CDR3 protein: CASSQGQGTALYF

V gene: TRBV5-1
D gene: NA
J gene: TRBJ2-3
clone size: NA
CDR3 DNA: TGCGCCAGCAGCTTGGAGCGGCGTAGCACAGATACGCAGTATTTT
CDR3 protein: CASSLERRSTDTQYF

V gene: TRBV19
D gene: NA
J gene: TRBJ2-1
clone size: NA
CDR3 DNA: TGTGCCAGTAGTATCCGGGGACTCTCCTACAATGAGCAGTTCTTC
CDR3 protein: CASSIRGLSYNEQFF

V gene: TRBV10-3
D gene: TRBD1
J gene: TRBJ2-5
clone size: NA
CDR3 DNA: TGTGCCATCAGTGAATCGACAGGGGCAGAGACCCAGTACTTC
CDR3 protein: CAISESTGAETQYF

V gene: TRBV27
D gene: TRBD1
J gene: TRBJ1-3
clone size: NA
CDR3 DNA: TGTGCCAGCAGCCCAGGGGGAGGAAACACCATATATTTT
CDR3 protein: CASSPGGGNTIYF

V gene: TRBV19
D gene: NA
J gene: TRBJ2-2
clone size: few
CDR3 DNA: TGTGCCAGTAGTACGCAGGGATACACCGGGGAGCTGTTTTTT
CDR3 protein: CASSTQGYTGELFF